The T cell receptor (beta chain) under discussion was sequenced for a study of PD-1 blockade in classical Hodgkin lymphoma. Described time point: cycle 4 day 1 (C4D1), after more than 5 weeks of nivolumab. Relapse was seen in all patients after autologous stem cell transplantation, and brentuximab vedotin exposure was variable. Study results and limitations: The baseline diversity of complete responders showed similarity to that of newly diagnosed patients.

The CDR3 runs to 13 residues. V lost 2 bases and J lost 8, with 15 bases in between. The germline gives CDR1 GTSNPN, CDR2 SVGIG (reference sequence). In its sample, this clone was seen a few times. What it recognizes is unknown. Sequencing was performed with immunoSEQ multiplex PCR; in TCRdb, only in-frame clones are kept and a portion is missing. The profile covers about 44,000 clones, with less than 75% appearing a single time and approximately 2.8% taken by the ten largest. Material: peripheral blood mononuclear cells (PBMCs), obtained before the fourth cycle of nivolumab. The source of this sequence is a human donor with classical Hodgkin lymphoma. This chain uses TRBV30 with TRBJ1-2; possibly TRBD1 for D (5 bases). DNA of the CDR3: TGTGCCTGGAGTCTCGAGGGAAGGGGCGGCTACACCTTC. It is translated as CAWSLEGRGGYTF.